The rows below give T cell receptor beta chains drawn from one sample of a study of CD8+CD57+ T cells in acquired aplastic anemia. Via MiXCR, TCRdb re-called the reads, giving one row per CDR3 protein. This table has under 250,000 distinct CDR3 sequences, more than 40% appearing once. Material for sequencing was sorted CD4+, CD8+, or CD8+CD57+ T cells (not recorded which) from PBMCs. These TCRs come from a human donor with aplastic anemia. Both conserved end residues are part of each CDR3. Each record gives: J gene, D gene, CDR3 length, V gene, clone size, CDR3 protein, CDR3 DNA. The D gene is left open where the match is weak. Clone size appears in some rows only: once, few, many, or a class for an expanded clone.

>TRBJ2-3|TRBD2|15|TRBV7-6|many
CASSSSGGSTDTQYF
TGTGCCAGCAGCTCAAGCGGGGGGAGCACAGATACGCAGTATTTT
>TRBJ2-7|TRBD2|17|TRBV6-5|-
CASSEDFMAGAYYEQYF
TGTGCCAGCAGTGAAGATTTTATGGCGGGAGCCTACTACGAGCAGTACTTC
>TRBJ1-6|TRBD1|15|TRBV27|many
CASSLTGFAYSPLHF
TGTGCCAGCAGTTTGACAGGGTTCGCGTATTCACCCCTCCACTTT
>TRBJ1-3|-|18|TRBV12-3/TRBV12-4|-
CASSYRFPNRGRGNTIYF
TGTGCCAGCAGTTATCGTTTTCCTAATCGGGGTCGGGGAAACACCATATATTTT
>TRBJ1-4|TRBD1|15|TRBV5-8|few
CASSPRGTGVEKLFF
TGTGCCAGCAGCCCCCGAGGGACAGGGGTTGAAAAACTGTTTTTT
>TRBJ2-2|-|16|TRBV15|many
CATSNPGQTNTGELFF
TGTGCCACCAGCAACCCGGGGCAGACGAACACCGGGGAGCTGTTTTTT
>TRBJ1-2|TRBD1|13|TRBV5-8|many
CASTDRVNYGYTF
TGTGCCAGCACGGACAGGGTTAACTATGGCTACACCTTC
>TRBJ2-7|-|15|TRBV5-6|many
CASSLRLADSYEQYF
TGTGCCAGCAGCTTGAGATTAGCAGACTCCTACGAGCAGTACTTC
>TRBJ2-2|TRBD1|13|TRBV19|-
CATRDRGFGELFF
TGTGCCACCCGGGACAGGGGTTTCGGGGAGCTGTTTTTT
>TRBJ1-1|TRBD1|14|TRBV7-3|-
CASSPGQLNTEALF
TGTGCCAGCAGCCCGGGACAGCTGAACACTGAAGCTCTCTTT
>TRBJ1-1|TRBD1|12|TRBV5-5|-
CASSLGTVEAFF
TGTGCCAGCAGCCTGGGGACAGTCGAAGCTTTCTTT
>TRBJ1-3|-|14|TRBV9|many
CASSVGQSGNTIYF
TGTGCCAGCAGCGTAGGCCAGAGTGGAAACACCATATATTTT
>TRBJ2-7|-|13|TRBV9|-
CASSVSGQHEQYF
TGTGCCAGCAGCGTATCAGGGCAACACGAGCAGTACTTC
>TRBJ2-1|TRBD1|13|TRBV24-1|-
CATSRTGFNEQFF
TGTGCCACCAGCAGGACAGGGTTTAATGAGCAGTTCTTC
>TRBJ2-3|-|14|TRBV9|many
CASSPGRGTDTQYF
TGTGCCAGCAGCCCTGGACGGGGCACAGATACGCAGTATTTT
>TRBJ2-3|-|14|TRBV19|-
CASTTGQSTDTQYF
TGTGCCAGTACTACAGGACAGAGCACAGATACGCAGTATTTT
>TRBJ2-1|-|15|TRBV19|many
CASSNGDRGFNEQFF
TGTGCCAGTAGTAATGGGGACCGTGGGTTCAATGAGCAGTTCTTC
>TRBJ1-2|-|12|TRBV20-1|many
CSAAGGENGYTF
TGCAGTGCAGCGGGGGGGGAGAATGGCTACACCTTC
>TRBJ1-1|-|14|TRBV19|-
CASSPYEGNTEAFF
TGTGCCAGTAGTCCCTACGAAGGGAACACTGAAGCTTTCTTT
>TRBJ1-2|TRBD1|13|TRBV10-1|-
CASSDRGGYVYTF
TGCGCCAGCAGTGACAGGGGGGGGTATGTCTACACCTTC
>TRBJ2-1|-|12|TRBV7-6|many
CASSAGGNEQFF
TGTGCCAGCAGCGCCGGGGGCAATGAGCAGTTCTTC
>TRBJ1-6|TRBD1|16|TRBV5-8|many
CASSFNRGTYNSPLHF
TGTGCCAGCAGCTTTAACAGGGGAACATATAATTCACCCCTCCACTTT
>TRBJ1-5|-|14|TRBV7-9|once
CASSLDTGNQPQHF
TGTGCCAGCAGCTTAGATACGGGCAATCAGCCCCAGCATTTT
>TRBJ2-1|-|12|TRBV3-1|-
CASSQEILKQFF
TGTGCCAGCAGCCAAGAAATTCTGAAGCAGTTCTTC
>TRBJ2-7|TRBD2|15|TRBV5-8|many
CASSLAFSGGAEQYF
TGTGCCAGCAGCTTGGCTTTCAGCGGGGGCGCCGAGCAGTACTTC
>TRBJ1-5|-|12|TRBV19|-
CASVQGTQPQHF
TGTGCCAGTGTCCAGGGAACTCAGCCCCAGCATTTT
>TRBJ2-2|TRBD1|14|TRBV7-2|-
CASILITGAGELFF
TGTGCCAGCATCTTAATCACAGGGGCCGGGGAGCTGTTTTTT